The 27 T cell receptor beta chains below all came from one sample that was sequenced in a study of blood T cell repertoires in COVID-19. Produced via immunoSEQ multiplex PCR; TCRdb's table is partial and in-frame only. The sample consists of roughly 150,000 clones, around 81% of them appearing once. Input material: peripheral blood. These receptors came from a man aged 70-80 years with active or convalescent COVID-19.

The chain recombines TRBV5-1 with TRBJ2-5; D call uncertain. From germline, CDR1 is SGHRS and CDR2 YFSETQ. Trimming cost V 3 bases and J 4 bases, with 10 bases left between them. This CDR3 has 13 residues. The CDR3 is CASSSPGRETQYF. CDR3 in DNA: TGCGCCAGCAGCTCCCCAGGTAGAGAGACCCAGTACTTC.

This sequence joins TRBV6-2 or TRBV6-3 and TRBJ2-7; tentatively, D is TRBD2 (6 bases). V was clipped by 2 bases and J by 1 base, with 12 bases between them. The CDR3 runs 15 residues. Looked up from germline, CDR1 is MNHEY and CDR2 is SVGEGT. This CDR3 is CASSYGSGESYEQYF. The CDR3 DNA is TGTGCCAGCAGTTACGGGTCGGGAGAATCCTACGAGCAGTACTTC.

The J gene is TRBJ2-2, the V gene TRBV9; D gene uncertain. There are 15 residues in the CDR3. The germline V gene encodes CDR1 SGDLS and CDR2 YYNGEE. V lost 4 bases and J lost 5, with 15 bases in between. The CDR3 spells CASSPSRSKTGELFF. Written as DNA, the CDR3 is TGTGCCAGCAGCCCCTCGAGGTCCAAGACCGGGGAGCTGTTTTTT.

The V and J genes are TRBV5-1 and TRBJ2-2, with D perhaps matching TRBD2 (5 bases). Germline assignment: CDR1 SGHRS and CDR2 YFSETQ. CDR3 length: 15 residues. Trimming shortened V by 1 base and J by 1 base, and 8 bases separated the two germline ends. CDR3 region: CASSLFEGNTGELFF. DNA of the CDR3: TGCGCCAGCAGCTTGTTTGAGGGGAACACCGGGGAGCTGTTTTTT.

This sequence joins TRBV30 and TRBJ2-1; maybe TRBD2 (6 bases). V was clipped by 3 bases and J by 4 bases, with 10 bases between them. The CDR3 is made up of 13 amino acids. Germline V lookup: CDR1 GTSNPN, CDR2 SVGIG (reference sequence). The CDR3 DNA sequence: TGTGCCTGGAGGCCCGGGACTTACAATGAGCAGTTCTTC. Its protein is CAWRPGTYNEQFF.

The chain uses TRBV5-4 and TRBJ1-2; D may be TRBD1 (6 bases). The germline CDR1 and CDR2 sequences are SGHNT and YYREEE (reference sequence). This CDR3 region has 15 residues. V lost 2 bases and J 8 bases, leaving 19 bases between the germline ends. The CDR3 sequence is CASSFSGTGMGGYTF. The CDR3 DNA reads as TGTGCCAGCAGCTTTTCGGGTACAGGGATGGGAGGCTACACCTTC.

This chain uses TRBV15 with TRBJ1-3; D perhaps matches TRBD1 (5 bases). Germline-derived CDR1 and CDR2 are LNHNV and YYDKDF (reference sequence). Deletions cut 0 bases from V and 0 bases from J, with 12 bases between. The CDR3 loop spans 17 amino acids. Here the CDR3 reads CATSRDRTSVSGNTIYF. The CDR3 nucleotides read TGTGCCACCAGCAGAGATAGGACATCGGTCTCTGGAAACACCATATATTTT. The full variable domain, its missing parts supplied by reference TRBV15 and TRBJ1-3, is DAMVIQNPRYQVTQFGKPVTLSCSQTLNHNVMYWYQQKSSQAPKLLFHYYDKDFNNEADTPDNFQSRRPNTSFCFLDIRSPGLGDTAMYLCATSRDRTSVSGNTIYFGEGSWLTVV.

The CDR3 spells CASRWREGYEQYF. The CDR3 DNA reads as TGCGCCAGCAGGTGGCGGGAGGGTTACGAGCAGTACTTC. The chain carries TRBV5-1 and TRBJ2-7; 9 bases are shared with TRBD2. The CDR3 has 13 amino acids. The J segment lost 4 bases and the V segment lost 5 bases, leaving 4 bases of the junction unmatched. In germline, CDR1 is SGHRS, CDR2 YFSETQ.

This chain links TRBV5-1 with TRBJ1-2, with 8 positions matching TRBD1. V dropped 4 bases and J dropped 4; count of bases not matched to a gene: 6. Germline CDR1 and CDR2: SGHRS and YFSETQ. The CDR3 is 14 amino acids. The CDR3 DNA follows: TGCGCCAGCAGCATCAGGGGGCCCGGCTATGGCTACACCTTC. Its protein product is CASSIRGPGYGYTF.

The chain couples TRBV5-1 to TRBJ1-3, with a weak D call TRBD1 (6 bases). CDR1 is SGHRS and CDR2 is YFSETQ in the germline V gene. V dropped 4 bases and J dropped 6 bases, with 14 bases sitting between them. This CDR3 comprises 14 residues. CDR3 in amino acids: CASSADSLENTIYF. For the CDR3, the DNA is TGCGCCAGCAGCGCGGACAGTTTGGAAAACACCATATATTTT.

The rearrangement joins TRBV7-8 to TRBJ1-3; D unresolved. Germline-derived CDR1 and CDR2 are SGHVS and FQNEAQ. Trimming cost V 0 bases and J 9 bases, with 6 bases left between them. The CDR3 extends over 12 amino acids. CDR3 residues: CASSLARSTIYF. The CDR3 DNA reads TGTGCCAGCAGCTTAGCGCGTAGCACCATATATTTT.

This clone was recorded only once. The rearrangement uses TRBV6-5 and TRBJ2-7; 11 nucleotides line up with TRBD2. V shed 5 bases and J 5 bases; nucleotides not matched to a gene: 8. Per germline, CDR1 MNHEY and CDR2 SVGAGI. This CDR3 is 15 amino acids long. The CDR3 sequence: CASSPIAGGRHEQYF. CDR3 nucleotides: TGTGCCAGCAGTCCCATAGCGGGGGGGCGGCACGAGCAGTACTTC.

The chain is built from TRBV28 and TRBJ1-5; 9 positions match TRBD1. CDR3 length: 13 residues. From germline, CDR1 is MDHEN and CDR2 SYDVKM. Trimming removed 8 bases from V and 7 bases from J; junction bases left unmatched: 6. The CDR3 region has the DNA TGTGCCAGCGGATGGACAGGGGACCAGCCCCAGCATTTT. It translates to CASGWTGDQPQHF.

The rearrangement links TRBV5-8 to TRBJ2-5; 9 nucleotides line up with TRBD1. The germline V gene encodes CDR1 SGHTS and CDR2 YDEGEE. The CDR3 spans 13 residues. With 5 bases clipped from V and 6 bases from J, the junction kept 5 bases outside the gene matches. CDR3 bases: TGTGCCAGCAGGCTGACAGGGGGGCAGACCCAGTACTTC. It is translated as CASRLTGGQTQYF.

The chain couples TRBV18 to TRBJ1-1; D remains unclear. CDR1 is KGHSH and CDR2 is LQKENI in the germline V gene. The CDR3 consists of 15 residues. V gave up 5 bases and J gave up 0 bases, with 13 bases separating them. The CDR3 reads CASSNSPGLNTEAFF. In DNA form, the CDR3 reads TGTGCCAGCTCAAATTCACCAGGATTGAACACTGAAGCTTTCTTT.

The V gene is TRBV28, the J gene TRBJ1-6; 7 bases fit TRBD1. Per the germline V gene, CDR1 is MDHEN and CDR2 is SYDVKM. J gave up 9 bases and V 6 bases, and 5 bases lay outside the gene matches. The CDR3 length is 13 residues. CDR3 nucleotide sequence: TGTGCCAGCAGAATGACAGGGTTTTCACCCCTCCACTTT. Encoded protein: CASRMTGFSPLHF.

This chain links TRBV4-3 with TRBJ2-1; D possibly corresponds to TRBD1 (6 bases). The CDR3 has 17 residues. Trimming pared 0 bases from V and 4 bases from J, leaving 16 bases between. Germline-derived CDR1 and CDR2 are LGHNA and YSLEER. CDR3 protein: CASSQDITGRGYNEQFF. CDR3 in DNA: TGCGCCAGCAGCCAAGATATTACAGGGCGAGGGTACAATGAGCAGTTCTTC.

This chain uses TRBV4-1 with TRBJ2-5; TRBD1 agrees at 7 bases. This CDR3 comprises 14 residues. CDR1 and CDR2 from the germline V gene are MGHRA and YSYEKL. With 2 bases clipped from V and 5 bases from J, the junction kept 5 bases outside the gene matches. Written as DNA, the CDR3 is TGCGCCAGCAGCCAATGGGGACAGTACGAGACCCAGTACTTC. Amino acid sequence: CASSQWGQYETQYF.

This clone was observed a single time. The CDR3, as DNA: TGTGCCGCCGCGGGTCCGAGCTCCGAGCAGTACTTC. Its translation is CAAAGPSSEQYF. The rearrangement uses TRBV21-1 and TRBJ2-7; the table's D gene call, TRBD2, was not cross checked with the DNA. TRBV21-1 is a pseudogene segment. CDR3 size: 12 residues.

The rearrangement joins TRBV15 to TRBJ2-1; 8 bases are shared with TRBD1. Germline V gene lookup returns CDR1 LNHNV and CDR2 YYDKDF (reference sequence). V shed 1 base and J 6 bases; nucleotides not matched to a gene: 8. This CDR3 spans 16 amino acids. This CDR3 is CATSRGRDRLANEQFF. In DNA, the CDR3 is TGTGCCACCAGCAGAGGCCGGGACAGGTTGGCCAATGAGCAGTTCTTC.

Concerning this clone itself: This sample includes further DNA sequences coding for the same CDR3. The chain employs TRBV6-5 and TRBJ1-2, with a tentative D call TRBD1 (5 bases). Trimming pared 3 bases from V and 5 bases from J, leaving 7 bases between. The CDR3 extends over 12 amino acids. CDR1 is MNHEY and CDR2 is SVGAGI in the germline V gene. This chain's CDR3 is CASSYGGYGYTF. CDR3 DNA: TGTGCCAGCAGTTATGGGGGGTATGGCTACACCTTC.

This clone was detected only once. This chain uses TRBV5-1 with TRBJ2-1, with 10 bases lining up with TRBD1. Unmatched junction bases numbered 1, after V lost 6 bases and J lost 1 base. Germline V gene lookup returns CDR1 SGHRS and CDR2 YFSETQ. This CDR3 is built from 14 residues. The CDR3 here is CASKGQGSYNEQFF. CDR3 nucleotides: TGCGCCAGCAAGGGACAGGGGTCCTACAATGAGCAGTTCTTC.

CDR3 in DNA: TGTGCCAGCAGTTACCGTCCTAGCGGGAGTTACAATGAGCAGTTCTTC. This translates into CASSYRPSGSYNEQFF. The V call is TRBV6-2 or TRBV6-3, the J call TRBJ2-1, with 10 bases lining up with TRBD2. CDR3 size: 16 residues. After removal of 2 bases from V and 4 bases from J, the junction contained 5 bases not matched to a gene. CDR1 is MNHEY, CDR2 SVGEGT, per germline.

This clone was observed a few times. The chain has TRBV7-9 and TRBJ1-2, with D possibly matching TRBD1 (5 bases). CDR1 and CDR2 from the germline V gene are SEHNR and FQNEAQ (reference sequence). The length of the CDR3 is 14 residues. The ends were cut back, 1 base at V and 7 bases at J, with 13 bases in the middle. The CDR3 DNA follows: TGTGCCAGCAGCTTAGGGGGCAGCTACGCTGGCTACACCTTC. Amino acids: CASSLGGSYAGYTF.

V is TRBV7-3 and J is TRBJ2-7; TRBD2 aligns across 8 bases. V gave up 5 bases and J gave up 5 bases; unmatched junction bases: 5. Germline CDR1 reads SGHTA; CDR2 reads FQGTGA. The CDR3 is 13 residues long. Here the CDR3 DNA reads TGTGCCAGCAGCCCCCCCGGGGGGGACGAGCAGTACTTC. Translating it yields CASSPPGGDEQYF.

The J gene is TRBJ1-2, the V gene TRBV5-6; 8 bases align to TRBD1. Per germline, CDR1 SGHDT and CDR2 YYEEEE. The trim removed 0 bases at V and 4 bases at J, leaving 8 bases unmatched. The CDR3 spans 16 residues. The CDR3 DNA follows: TGTGCCAGCAGCTTGGGGTCAGGGGGCGCGGGCTATGGCTACACCTTC. Encoded protein: CASSLGSGGAGYGYTF.

V usage is TRBV5-1 and J usage is TRBJ2-3, with a tentative D call TRBD1 (5 bases). The CDR3 contains 15 residues. The V end was cut by 4 bases, the J end by 0 bases, with 12 bases between. The germline CDR1 and CDR2 sequences are SGHRS and YFSETQ. The CDR3 coding sequence is TGCGCCAGCAGCGGATCAGGGTCAAGCACAGATACGCAGTATTTT. It is translated as CASSGSGSSTDTQYF.